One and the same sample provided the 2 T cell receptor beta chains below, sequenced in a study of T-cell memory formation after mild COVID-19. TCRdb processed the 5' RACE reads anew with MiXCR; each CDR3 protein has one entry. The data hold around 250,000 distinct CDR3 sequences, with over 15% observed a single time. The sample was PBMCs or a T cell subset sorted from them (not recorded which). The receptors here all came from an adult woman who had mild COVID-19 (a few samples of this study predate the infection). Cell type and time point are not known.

This CDR3 is CASSLALRDIQYF. DNA of the CDR3: TGCGCCAGCAGCTTGGCCCTCCGGGACATTCAGTACTTC. This rearrangement joins TRBV5-1 to TRBJ2-4; D unresolved. This CDR3 spans 13 amino acids. Trimming left V 0 bases short and J 8 bases short, with 9 bases between. The germline CDR1 and CDR2 sequences are SGHRS and YFSETQ.

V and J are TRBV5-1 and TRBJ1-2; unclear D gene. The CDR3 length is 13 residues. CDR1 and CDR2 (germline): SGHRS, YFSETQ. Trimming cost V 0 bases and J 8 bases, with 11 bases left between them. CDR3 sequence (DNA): TGCGCCAGCAGCTTGGCAGCCGGGGAAGGCTACACCTTC. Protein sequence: CASSLAAGEGYTF.